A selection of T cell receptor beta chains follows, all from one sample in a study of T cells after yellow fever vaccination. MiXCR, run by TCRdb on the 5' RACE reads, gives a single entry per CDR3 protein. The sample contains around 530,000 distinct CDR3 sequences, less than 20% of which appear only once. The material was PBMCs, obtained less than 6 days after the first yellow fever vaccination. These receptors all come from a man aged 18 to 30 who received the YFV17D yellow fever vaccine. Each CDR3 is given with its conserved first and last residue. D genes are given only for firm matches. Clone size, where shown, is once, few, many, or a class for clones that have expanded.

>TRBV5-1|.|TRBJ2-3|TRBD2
CASSLAGGVSTDTQYF
TGCGCCAGCAGCTTGGCCGGGGGGGTTAGCACAGATACGCAGTATTTT
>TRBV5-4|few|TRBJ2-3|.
CASSSQADTQYF
TGTGCCAGCAGCTCCCAGGCAGATACGCAGTATTTT
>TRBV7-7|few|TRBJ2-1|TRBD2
CASSPHGGGGEQFF
TGTGCCAGCAGCCCCCATGGGGGGGGGGGTGAGCAGTTCTTC
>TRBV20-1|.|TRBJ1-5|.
CSASSDRVMAQPQHF
TGCAGTGCTAGCTCTGACAGAGTTATGGCTCAGCCCCAGCATTTT
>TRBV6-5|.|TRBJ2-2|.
CASSSGGRAGELFF
TGTGCCAGCAGTTCCGGGGGGCGGGCCGGGGAGCTGTTTTTT
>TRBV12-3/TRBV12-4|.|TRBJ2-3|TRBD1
CASTLGQGVGISTDTQYF
TGTGCCAGCACCCTAGGACAGGGGGTCGGGATTAGCACAGATACGCAGTATTTT
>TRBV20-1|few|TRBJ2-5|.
CSARDHTFGRTQIQETQYF
TGCAGTGCTAGAGATCATACGTTTGGCCGAACCCAAATCCAAGAGACCCAGTACTTC
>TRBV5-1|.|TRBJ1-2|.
CASSPNMGYYGYTF
TGCGCCAGCAGCCCAAATATGGGGTACTATGGCTACACCTTC
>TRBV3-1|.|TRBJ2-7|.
CASSQGIQSGEQYF
TGTGCCAGCAGCCAAGGGATACAATCGGGGGAGCAGTACTTC
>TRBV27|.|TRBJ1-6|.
CASSSTSGRPYNSPLHF
TGTGCCAGCAGTTCGACCTCAGGGCGCCCCTATAATTCACCCCTCCACTTT
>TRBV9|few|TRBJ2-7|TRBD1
CASSAGTGGLGEQYF
TGTGCCAGCAGCGCCGGGACAGGAGGTCTGGGCGAGCAGTACTTC
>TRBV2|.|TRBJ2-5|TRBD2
CASSEAAGRGETQYF
TGTGCCAGCAGTGAAGCTGCGGGGAGGGGAGAGACCCAGTACTTC
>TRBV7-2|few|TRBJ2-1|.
CASSLERSKYEQFF
TGTGCCAGCAGCTTAGAGCGTTCGAAGTATGAGCAGTTCTTC
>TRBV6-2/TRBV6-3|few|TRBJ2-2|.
CASRGSLQGNTGELFF
TGTGCCAGCAGGGGGTCCCTACAGGGTAACACCGGGGAGCTGTTTTTT
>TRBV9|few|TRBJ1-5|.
CASSVGPGRGQPQHF
TGTGCCAGCAGCGTAGGTCCAGGGCGTGGGCAGCCCCAGCATTTT
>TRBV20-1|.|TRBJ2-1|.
CSAKGPQWEQFF
TGCAGTGCTAAGGGACCGCAATGGGAGCAGTTCTTC
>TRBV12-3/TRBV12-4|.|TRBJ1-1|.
CASSPQGHALTEAFF
TGTGCCAGCAGCCCCCAGGGACACGCGTTGACTGAAGCTTTCTTT
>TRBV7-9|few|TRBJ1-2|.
CASSLGSSSGYTF
TGTGCCAGCAGCTTAGGAAGTTCCTCAGGCTACACCTTC
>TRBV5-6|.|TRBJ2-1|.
CASSLLGISYNEQFF
TGTGCCAGCAGCTTGTTGGGGATTTCCTACAATGAGCAGTTCTTC
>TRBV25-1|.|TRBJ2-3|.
CASSDIQRTTDTQYF
TGTGCCAGCAGTGACATCCAGCGTACCACAGATACGCAGTATTTT
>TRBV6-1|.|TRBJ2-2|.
CASYTGLNTGELFF
TGTGCCAGCTATACGGGCTTGAACACCGGGGAGCTGTTTTTT
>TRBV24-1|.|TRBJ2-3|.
CATSDSPLTDTQYF
TGTGCCACCAGTGATTCCCCTCTGACAGATACGCAGTATTTT
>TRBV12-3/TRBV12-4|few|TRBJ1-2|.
CASTLQSNYGYTF
TGTGCCAGCACCCTACAATCTAACTATGGCTACACCTTC
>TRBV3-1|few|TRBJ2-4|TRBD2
CASQGTSGALAKNIQYF
TGTGCCAGCCAAGGGACTAGCGGGGCCTTAGCCAAAAACATTCAGTACTTC
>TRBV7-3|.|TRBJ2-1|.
CASSLISGDNEQFF
TGTGCCAGCAGCCTAATTTCGGGGGACAATGAGCAGTTCTTC
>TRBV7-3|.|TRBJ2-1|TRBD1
CASSYPGQGIGEQFF
TGTGCCAGCAGCTACCCGGGACAGGGGATCGGTGAGCAGTTCTTC
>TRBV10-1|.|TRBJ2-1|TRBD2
CASSEGASGGHNEQFF
TGCGCCAGCAGTGAGGGGGCTAGCGGGGGGCACAATGAGCAGTTCTTC
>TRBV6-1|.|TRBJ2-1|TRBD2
CASRRLAGASYNEQFF
TGTGCCAGCAGGAGACTAGCGGGGGCCTCCTACAATGAGCAGTTCTTC
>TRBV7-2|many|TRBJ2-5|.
CASSLIVPFFQETQYF
TGTGCCAGCAGCTTAATAGTGCCGTTTTTCCAAGAGACCCAGTACTTC
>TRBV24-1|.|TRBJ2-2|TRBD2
CATSDPQGLAGRRITGELFF
TGTGCCACCAGTGACCCCCAGGGACTAGCGGGGCGCCGGATTACCGGGGAGCTGTTTTTT
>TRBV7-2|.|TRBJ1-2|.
CASSFERTPNYGYTF
TGTGCCAGCAGCTTTGAAAGGACACCTAACTATGGCTACACCTTC
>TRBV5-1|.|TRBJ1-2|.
CASSLEPTENYGYTF
TGCGCCAGCAGCTTGGAACCGACGGAGAACTATGGCTACACCTTC
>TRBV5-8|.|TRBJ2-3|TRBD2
CASSFGEGREDGDTQYF
TGTGCCAGCAGCTTTGGGGAGGGCAGGGAAGACGGCGATACGCAGTATTTT
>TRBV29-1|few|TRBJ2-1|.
CSVDLSSSYNEQFF
TGCAGCGTTGATCTGTCGAGCTCCTACAATGAGCAGTTCTTC
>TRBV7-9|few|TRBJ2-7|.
CVQQPGIYEQYF
TGTGTGCAGCAACCGGGGATCTACGAGCAGTACTTC
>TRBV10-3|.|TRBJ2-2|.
CAIRPGTSGTGELFF
TGTGCCATCAGGCCCGGGACCAGCGGGACCGGGGAGCTGTTTTTT
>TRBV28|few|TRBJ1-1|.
CASSSTALNTEAFF
TGTGCCAGCAGTTCAACAGCTTTGAACACTGAAGCTTTCTTT
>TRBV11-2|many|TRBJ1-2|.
CASSIPGAPYGYTF
TGTGCCAGCAGCATCCCCGGGGCCCCCTATGGCTACACCTTC
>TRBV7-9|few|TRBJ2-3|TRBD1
CASSFNRGRDDTQYF
TGTGCCAGCAGCTTTAACAGGGGGCGGGACGATACGCAGTATTTT
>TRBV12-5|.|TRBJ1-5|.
CASGLDENQPQHF
TGTGCTAGTGGTTTGGATGAAAATCAGCCCCAGCATTTT